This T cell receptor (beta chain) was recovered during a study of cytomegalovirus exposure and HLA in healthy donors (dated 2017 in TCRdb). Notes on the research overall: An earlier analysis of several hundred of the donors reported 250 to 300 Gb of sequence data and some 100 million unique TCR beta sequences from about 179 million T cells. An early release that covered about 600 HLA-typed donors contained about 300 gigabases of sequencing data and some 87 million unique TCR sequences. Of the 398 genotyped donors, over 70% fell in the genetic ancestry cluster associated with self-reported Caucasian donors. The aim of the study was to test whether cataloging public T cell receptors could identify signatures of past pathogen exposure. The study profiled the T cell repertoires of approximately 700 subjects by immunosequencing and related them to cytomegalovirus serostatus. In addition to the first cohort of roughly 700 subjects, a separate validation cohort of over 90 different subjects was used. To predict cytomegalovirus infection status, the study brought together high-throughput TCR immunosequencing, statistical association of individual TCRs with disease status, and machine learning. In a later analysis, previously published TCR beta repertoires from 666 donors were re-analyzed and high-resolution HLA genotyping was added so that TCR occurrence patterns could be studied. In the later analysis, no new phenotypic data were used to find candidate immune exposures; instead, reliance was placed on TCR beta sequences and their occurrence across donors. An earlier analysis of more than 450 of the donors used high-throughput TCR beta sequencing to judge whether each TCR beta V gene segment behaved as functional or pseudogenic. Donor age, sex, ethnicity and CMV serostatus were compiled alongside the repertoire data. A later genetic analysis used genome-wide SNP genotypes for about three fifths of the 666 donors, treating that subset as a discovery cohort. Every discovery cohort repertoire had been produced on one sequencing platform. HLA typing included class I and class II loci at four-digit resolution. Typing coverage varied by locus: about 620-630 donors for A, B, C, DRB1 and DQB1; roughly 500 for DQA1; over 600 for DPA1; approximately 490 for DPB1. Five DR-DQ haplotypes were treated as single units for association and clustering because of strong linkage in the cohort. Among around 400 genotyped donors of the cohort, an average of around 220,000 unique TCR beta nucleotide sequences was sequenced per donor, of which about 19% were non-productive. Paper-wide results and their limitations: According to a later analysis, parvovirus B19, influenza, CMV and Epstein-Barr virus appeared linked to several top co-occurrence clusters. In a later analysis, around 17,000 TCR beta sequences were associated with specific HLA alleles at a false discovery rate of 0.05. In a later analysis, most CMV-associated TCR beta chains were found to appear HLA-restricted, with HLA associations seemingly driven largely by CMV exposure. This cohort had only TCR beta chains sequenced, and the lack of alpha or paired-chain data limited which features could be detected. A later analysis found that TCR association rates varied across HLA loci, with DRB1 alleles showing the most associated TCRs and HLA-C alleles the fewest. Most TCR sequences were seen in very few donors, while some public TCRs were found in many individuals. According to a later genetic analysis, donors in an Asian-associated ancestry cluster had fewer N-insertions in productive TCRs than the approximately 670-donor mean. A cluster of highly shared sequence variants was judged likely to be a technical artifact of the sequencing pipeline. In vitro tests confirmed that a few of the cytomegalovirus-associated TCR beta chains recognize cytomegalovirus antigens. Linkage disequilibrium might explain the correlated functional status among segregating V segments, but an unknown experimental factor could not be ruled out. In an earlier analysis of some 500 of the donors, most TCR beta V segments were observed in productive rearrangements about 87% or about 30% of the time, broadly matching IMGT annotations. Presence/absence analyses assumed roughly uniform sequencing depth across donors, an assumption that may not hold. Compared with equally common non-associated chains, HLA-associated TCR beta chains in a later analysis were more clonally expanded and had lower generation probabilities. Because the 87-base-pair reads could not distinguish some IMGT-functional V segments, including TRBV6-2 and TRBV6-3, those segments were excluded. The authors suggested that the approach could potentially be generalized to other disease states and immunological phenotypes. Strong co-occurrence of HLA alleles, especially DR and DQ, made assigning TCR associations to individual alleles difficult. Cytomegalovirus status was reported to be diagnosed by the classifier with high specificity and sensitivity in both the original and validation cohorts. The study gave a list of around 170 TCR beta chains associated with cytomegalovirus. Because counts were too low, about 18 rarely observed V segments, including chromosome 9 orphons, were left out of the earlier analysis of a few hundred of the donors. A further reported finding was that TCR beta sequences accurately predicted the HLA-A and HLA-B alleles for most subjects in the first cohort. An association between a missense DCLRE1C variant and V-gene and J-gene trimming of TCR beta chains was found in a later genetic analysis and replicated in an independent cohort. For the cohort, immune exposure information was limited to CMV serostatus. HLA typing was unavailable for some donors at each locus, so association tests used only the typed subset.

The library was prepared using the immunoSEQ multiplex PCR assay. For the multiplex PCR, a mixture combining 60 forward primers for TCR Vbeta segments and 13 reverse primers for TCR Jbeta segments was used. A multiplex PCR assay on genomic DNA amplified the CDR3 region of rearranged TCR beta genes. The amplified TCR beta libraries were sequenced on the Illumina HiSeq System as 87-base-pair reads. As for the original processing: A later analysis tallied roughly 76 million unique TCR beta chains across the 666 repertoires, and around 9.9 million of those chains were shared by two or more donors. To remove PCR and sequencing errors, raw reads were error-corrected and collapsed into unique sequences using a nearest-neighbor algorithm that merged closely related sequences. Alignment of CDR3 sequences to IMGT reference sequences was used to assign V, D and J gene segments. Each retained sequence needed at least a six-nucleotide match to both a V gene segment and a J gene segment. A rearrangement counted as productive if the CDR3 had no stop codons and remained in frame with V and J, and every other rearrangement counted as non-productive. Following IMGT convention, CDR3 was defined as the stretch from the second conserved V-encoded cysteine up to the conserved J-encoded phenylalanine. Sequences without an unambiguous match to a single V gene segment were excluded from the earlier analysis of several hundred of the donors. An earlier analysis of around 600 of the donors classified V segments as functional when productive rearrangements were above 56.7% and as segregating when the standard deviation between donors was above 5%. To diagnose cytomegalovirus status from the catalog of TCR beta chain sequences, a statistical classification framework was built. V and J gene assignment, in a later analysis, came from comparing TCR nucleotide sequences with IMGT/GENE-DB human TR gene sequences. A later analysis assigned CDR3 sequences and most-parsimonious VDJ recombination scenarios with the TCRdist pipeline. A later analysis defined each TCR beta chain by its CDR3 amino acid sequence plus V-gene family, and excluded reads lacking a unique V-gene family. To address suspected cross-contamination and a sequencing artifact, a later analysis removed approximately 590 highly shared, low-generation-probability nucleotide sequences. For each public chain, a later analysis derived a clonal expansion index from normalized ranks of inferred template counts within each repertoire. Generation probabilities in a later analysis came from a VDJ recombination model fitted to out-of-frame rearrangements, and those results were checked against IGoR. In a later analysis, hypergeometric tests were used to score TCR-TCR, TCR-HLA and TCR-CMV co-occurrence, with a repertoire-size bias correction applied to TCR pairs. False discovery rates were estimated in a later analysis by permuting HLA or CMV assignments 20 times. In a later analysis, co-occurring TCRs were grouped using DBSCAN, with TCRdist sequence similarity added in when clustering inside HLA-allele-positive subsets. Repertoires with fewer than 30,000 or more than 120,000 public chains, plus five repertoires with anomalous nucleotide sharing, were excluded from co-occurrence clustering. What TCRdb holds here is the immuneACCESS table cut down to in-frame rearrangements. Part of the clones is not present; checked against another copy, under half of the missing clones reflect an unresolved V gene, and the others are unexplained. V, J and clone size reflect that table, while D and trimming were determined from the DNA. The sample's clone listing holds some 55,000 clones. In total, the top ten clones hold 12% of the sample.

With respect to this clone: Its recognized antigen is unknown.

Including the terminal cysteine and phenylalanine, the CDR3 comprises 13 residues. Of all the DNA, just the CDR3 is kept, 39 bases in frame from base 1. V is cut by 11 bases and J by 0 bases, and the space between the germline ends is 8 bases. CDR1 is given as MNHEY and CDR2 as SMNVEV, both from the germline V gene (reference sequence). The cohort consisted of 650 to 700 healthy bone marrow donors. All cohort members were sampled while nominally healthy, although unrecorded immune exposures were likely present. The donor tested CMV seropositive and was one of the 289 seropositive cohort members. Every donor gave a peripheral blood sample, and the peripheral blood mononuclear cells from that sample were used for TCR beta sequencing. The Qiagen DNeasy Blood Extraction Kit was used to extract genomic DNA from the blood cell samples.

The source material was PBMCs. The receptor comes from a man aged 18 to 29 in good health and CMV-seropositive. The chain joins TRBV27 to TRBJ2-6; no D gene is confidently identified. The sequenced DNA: TGTGCCTCGCCGGGCTCTGGGGCCAACGTCCTGACTTTC. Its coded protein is CASPGSGANVLTF.